This T cell receptor (beta chain) was captured by sequencing in a study of cytomegalovirus exposure and HLA in healthy donors. General observations from the study: Cytomegalovirus status was reportedly diagnosed by the classifier with high sensitivity and specificity.

With 60 Vbeta and 13 Jbeta primers, the PCR was carried out. Assay: immunoSEQ multiplex PCR; the TCRdb copy retains only in-frame clones and omits some. The sample records around 100,000 clones, 79% being singletons. Germline trimming cut 8 bases from V and 8 bases from J; bases unmatched to any gene: 11. The CDR3 consists of 15 residues. In germline, CDR1 is LNHNV, CDR2 YYDKDF (reference sequence). This clone was detected only once. No antigen is known for it. The sample comprised PBMCs. The receptor was derived from a woman between 40 and 55 years old in good health and CMV-seronegative. The rearrangement joins TRBV15 to TRBJ2-2; 10 nucleotides align to TRBD2. CDR3 protein: CATSKREGWTGELFF. The CDR3 DNA sequence: TGTGCCACCTCAAAGCGGGAGGGGTGGACGGGGGAGCTGTTTTTT.